These 2 T cell receptor beta chains came from one sample sequenced in a study of T cell changes during pregnancy in multiple sclerosis. Using immunoSEQ multiplex PCR, the repertoire was profiled, and TCRdb retains in-frame clones only, with some absent. The sample has tens of thousands of clones; around 90% are singletons. The source material was CD4+ T cells from peripheral blood mononuclear cells, sampled after pregnancy. Receptors were obtained from a female donor in good health, enrolled as a control in a pregnancy study.

V usage is TRBV28 and J usage is TRBJ2-7; the match to TRBD2 covers 7 bases. J lost 3 bases, V lost 4 bases, and 15 bases had no gene match. Germline CDR1 reads MDHEN; CDR2 reads SYDVKM. This CDR3 is 17 amino acids long. Written as DNA, the CDR3 is TGTGCCAGCAGTTCTCCCCACCAAAGCGGGAAGTTCTACGAGCAGTACTTC. This translates into CASSSPHQSGKFYEQYF.

This chain connects TRBV6-1 to TRBJ1-1; perhaps TRBD1 as D (6 bases). The CDR3 consists of 14 residues. Germline CDR1 is MNHNS and CDR2 is SASEGT. V was clipped by 2 bases and J by 6 bases, with 13 bases between them. CDR3 amino acids: CASSELEGVSEAFF. The CDR3, as DNA: TGTGCCAGCAGTGAATTAGAGGGGGTGTCTGAAGCTTTCTTT.